These 9 T cell receptor beta chains share one sample of origin, sequenced in a study of a mutant IDH1 vaccine in newly diagnosed glioma (dated by TCRdb to 2020 to 2023). Antigens of these TCRs are unknown. The sample's time point, from its label and the paper: week 5, during vaccination. Each vaccine dose, consisting of 300 ug of a 20-mer mutant IDH1 peptide in Montanide, was administered subcutaneously with topical imiquimod. Libraries were prepared through the immunoSEQ multiplex PCR assay. TCRdb retrieved this table from immuneACCESS and kept in-frame rearrangements only. Not all clones are present; in checked studies, unresolved V genes account for under half, and no reason is known for the remainder. This sample holds 30,000 to 40,000 clones; roughly 80% were observed only once. The ten most abundant clones make up approximately 22% of the sample. The sample here was PBMCs, taken from a glioma patient whose treatment included an IDH1 peptide vaccine. Source of these receptors: a man aged 30-40 years with glioma.

The chain joins TRBV2 to TRBJ2-7; 10 nucleotides match TRBD1. From germline, CDR1 is SNHLY and CDR2 FYNNEI. Losses at the gene ends were 5 bases for V and 5 bases for J; bases not matched to a gene: 3. The CDR3 sequence is 13 residues long. The CDR3 coding sequence is TGTGCCAGCAGTCGACAGGGGGCGAACGAGCAGTACTTC. Residues: CASSRQGANEQYF.

The rearrangement links TRBV5-1 to TRBJ2-1, with TRBD2 identical over 15 bases. Germline V gene data show CDR1 as SGHRS and CDR2 as YFSETQ. This CDR3 comprises 17 residues. V trimming: 3 bases; J trimming: 8 bases; junction bases outside the gene matches: 9. As DNA, the CDR3 is TGCGCCAGCAGCTCCGCCGGGACTAGCGGGAGGAGGGATGAGCAGTTCTTC. It translates to CASSSAGTSGRRDEQFF.

This clone is a singleton in its sample. The J gene is TRBJ2-2, the V gene TRBV6-1; D might be TRBD2 (5 bases). CDR3 length: 15 amino acids. Trimming removed 7 bases from V and 5 bases from J, with 17 bases in between. Looked up from germline, CDR1 is MNHNS and CDR2 is SASEGT. This chain's CDR3 is CASTPTRAPTGELFF. As DNA, the CDR3 is TGTGCCAGCACCCCCACGAGGGCTCCGACCGGGGAGCTGTTTTTT.

This chain uses TRBV4-1 with TRBJ1-1, with D perhaps matching TRBD1 (5 bases). V lost 0 bases and J lost 5, with 13 bases in between. The CDR3 sequence is 15 residues long. The germline CDR1 and CDR2 sequences are MGHRA and YSYEKL. CDR3 bases: TGCGCCAGCAGCCAAGATAAGGGGTTAGGTACTGAAGCTTTCTTT. Translating gives CASSQDKGLGTEAFF.

This chain joins TRBV10-3 and TRBJ2-3; D possibly uses TRBD1 or TRBD2 (5 bases each). V lost 7 bases to trimming and J lost 3 bases, with 11 bases between them. Looked up from germline, CDR1 is ENHRY and CDR2 is SYGVKD. The CDR3 has 13 residues. The CDR3 nucleotides are TGTGCCATCAACCAGGGAGTGACAGATACGCAGTATTTT. This codes for CAINQGVTDTQYF.

The V and J genes are TRBV29-1 and TRBJ2-3, with a weak D call TRBD2 (5 bases). V was cut by 7 bases and J by 3 bases, with 5 bases left in between. This CDR3 has 10 amino acids. CDR1 is SQVTM and CDR2 is ANQGSEA in the germline V gene. In DNA, the CDR3 is TGCAGCGCGGGGACAGATACGCAGTATTTT. The encoded protein is CSAGTDTQYF.

A few counts support this clone. This chain links TRBV4-2 with TRBJ1-5, with 7 positions matching TRBD1. V was pared by 3 bases and J by 3 bases, with 2 bases of the junction left unmatched. The CDR3 covers 14 residues. Germline V gene sequence: CDR1 LGHNA, CDR2 YNFKEQ. In DNA form, the CDR3 reads TGTGCCAGCAGCCAGGGACAGATCAATCAGCCCCAGCATTTT. Translation: CASSQGQINQPQHF.

The chain carries TRBV6-4 and TRBJ1-1; D remains ambiguous. V was clipped by 5 bases and J by 1 base, with 14 bases between them. This CDR3 region has 15 residues. Per germline, CDR1 MRHNA and CDR2 SNTAGT. The CDR3 DNA follows: TGTGCCAGCAGTTTCGAGGCGGGAAGGAACACTGAAGCTTTCTTT. Its translation is CASSFEAGRNTEAFF.

This clone turned up a few times. J is TRBJ1-5 and V is TRBV6-1, with D uncertain. The CDR3 length is 11 residues. Germline V gene lookup returns CDR1 MNHNS and CDR2 SASEGT. Trimming left V 1 base short and J 6 bases short, with 1 base between. CDR3 sequence: CASSEVQPQHF. The CDR3 DNA sequence: TGTGCCAGCAGTGAAGTTCAGCCCCAGCATTTT.